What follows describes a single T cell receptor beta chain. Using its own MiXCR run on the PCR reads, TCRdb lists one record per CDR3 protein. The sample lists hundreds of thousands of distinct CDR3 sequences; under 25% were seen once. The sample is drawn from a study of molecular identifiers for immune sequencing clone quantification. V gave up 8 bases and J gave up 3 bases; unmatched junction bases: 0. In germline, CDR1 is SGHTA, CDR2 FQGTGA. This CDR3 has 13 amino acids. V gene TRBV7-3 combines with J gene TRBJ2-2, with 10 nucleotides matching TRBD2. The TCR originated in a human donor in good health. Some libraries in this study had Jurkat cell RNA spiked in. The sequenced sample consisted of naive CD8+ T cells from blood, with Jurkat cell RNA spiked in. Subset: FACS-sorted CD8+CD4-CCR7+CD45RA+ naive T cells. The CDR3 is CASGLADTGELFF. DNA of the CDR3: TGTGCCAGCGGACTAGCGGACACCGGGGAGCTGTTTTTT. Full variable domain (remainder filled in from reference TRBV7-3 and TRBJ2-2): GAGVSQTPSNKVTEKGKYVELRCDPISGHTALYWYRQSLGQGPEFLIYFQGTGAADDSGLPNDRFFAVRPEGSVSTLKIQRTERGDSAVYLCASGLADTGELFFGEGSRLTVL.